These 28 T cell receptor beta chains came from one sample sequenced in a study of T-cell reconstitution after alpha-beta-depleted transplantation in children. A TCRbeta library incorporating unique molecular identifiers was prepared. TCRdb re-called the PCR reads with MiXCR, one entry per CDR3 protein. The data contain 480,000 or so distinct CDR3 sequences, about 11% of them singletons. Here the sequenced sample was PBMCs, taken before TCRalphabeta/CD19-depleted stem cell transplant. The source of these receptors is a child aged 2 to 15 with inherited bone marrow failure, due to receive a stem cell transplant.

This clonotype occurred many times. This chain connects TRBV5-1 to TRBJ2-5; D is ambiguous. This CDR3 is 13 amino acids long. V lost 3 bases and J lost 2, with 8 bases in between. The germline gives CDR1 SGHRS, CDR2 YFSETQ. CDR3 nucleotide sequence: TGCGCCAGCAGCTCATCGGTGCAAGAGACCCAGTACTTC. Translated, it gives CASSSSVQETQYF.

Points on this clonotype: Possible read error: a much larger clone is one base away. The chain is built from TRBV28 and TRBJ2-1; the D gene could be TRBD1 or TRBD2 (5 bases each). Germline-derived CDR1 and CDR2 are MDHEN and SYDVKM. V was clipped by 3 bases and J by 11 bases, with 20 bases between them. This CDR3 region has 15 residues. DNA of the CDR3: TGTGCCAGCAGTTTTGGGACGCAGTCCATCTTTAAGCAGTTCTTC. Protein product: CASSFGTQSIFKQFF.

The table lists this clonotype with many counts. The V and J genes are TRBV7-9 and TRBJ2-2, with D possibly matching TRBD1 (5 bases). V lost 11 bases, J lost 5 bases, and 12 bases lay in between. Germline-derived CDR1 and CDR2 are SEHNR and FQNEAQ (reference sequence). The CDR3 consists of 12 residues. Written as DNA, the CDR3 is TGTGCCGCAGCAGGGATGACCGGGGAGCTGTTTTTT. Its protein product is CAAAGMTGELFF.

This clonotype was found many times. This sequence joins TRBV4-3 and TRBJ2-2; 8 nucleotides agree with TRBD2. CDR3 length equals 15 residues. V shed 3 bases and J 7 bases; nucleotides not matched to a gene: 7. Germline V gives CDR1 LGHNA, CDR2 YSLEER. Here the CDR3 reads CASSQVAGGDGELFF. CDR3 DNA sequence: TGCGCCAGCAGCCAGGTCGCGGGAGGAGACGGGGAGCTGTTTTTT.

This chain joins TRBV6-1 and TRBJ2-3; D is perhaps TRBD2 (5 bases). From germline, CDR1 is MNHNS and CDR2 SASEGT. The length of the CDR3 is 15 residues. The ends were cut back, 6 bases at V and 2 bases at J, with 15 bases in the middle. The CDR3 nucleotides are TGTGCCAGCAGACCCGGGATGTACAACACAGATACGCAGTATTTT. The encoded protein is CASRPGMYNTDTQYF.

A word on this clonotype: With a much larger clone just one base away, this may be a read error. The V call is TRBV27, the J call TRBJ2-7; D uncertain. The CDR3 runs to 16 residues. Germline V lookup: CDR1 MNHEY, CDR2 SMNVEV (reference sequence). V gave up 5 bases and J gave up 2 bases, with 19 bases separating them. The CDR3 region has the DNA TGTGCCAGCAGTCTATACTCAGGCGTAGCTGCCTACGAGCAGTACTTC. It encodes CASSLYSGVAAYEQYF.

This clonotype was picked up many times. In DNA form, the CDR3 reads TGTGCCAGCAGCTTAAGGGACTATGGCTACACCTTC. It encodes CASSLRDYGYTF. V and J are TRBV5-6 and TRBJ1-2, with D uncertain. Germline V gives CDR1 SGHDT, CDR2 YYEEEE. This CDR3 comprises 12 residues. With 2 bases removed from V and 3 bases from J, the gap between germline ends came to 5 bases.

This clonotype was recorded many times. The chain has TRBV6-1 and TRBJ2-7, with 11 bases aligning to TRBD2. Trimming cost V 0 bases and J 2 bases; bases outside gene matches: 6. CDR3 length equals 17 residues. From germline, CDR1 is MNHNS and CDR2 SASEGT. This chain's CDR3 is CASSEAWGLAAPYEQYF. The CDR3 nucleotides are TGTGCCAGCAGTGAAGCGTGGGGACTAGCGGCTCCCTACGAGCAGTACTTC.

This clonotype was seen many times. The chain employs TRBV5-1 and TRBJ1-2; unclear D gene. Germline V gives CDR1 SGHRS, CDR2 YFSETQ. The V end was cut by 0 bases, the J end by 3 bases, with 9 bases between. This CDR3 comprises 14 residues. For the CDR3, the DNA is TGCGCCAGCAGCTTGGTCCCCAGAGACTATGGCTACACCTTC. Its protein product is CASSLVPRDYGYTF.

V gene TRBV12-3 or TRBV12-4 combines with J gene TRBJ2-1; D may be TRBD2 (5 bases). V was trimmed by 3 bases and J by 12 bases, leaving 15 bases between them. CDR3 length: 13 residues. Here the CDR3 DNA reads TGTGCCAGCAGTTTCGTGTCTAGCCGGGCGCAGTTCTTC. Its protein is CASSFVSSRAQFF.

The chain employs TRBV3-1 and TRBJ1-2; 7 bases line up with TRBD1. The CDR3 consists of 14 residues. J gave up 7 bases and V 1 base, and 6 bases lay outside the gene matches. Germline V gene data show CDR1 as LGHDT and CDR2 as YNNKEL (reference sequence). This chain's CDR3 is CASSQVVGGGGYTF. The CDR3 nucleotides are TGTGCCAGCAGCCAAGTAGTAGGGGGCGGTGGCTACACCTTC. The full variable domain, with the rest looked up from reference TRBV3-1 and TRBJ1-2, is DTAVSQTPKYLVTQMGNDKSIKCEQNLGHDTMYWYKQDSKKFLKIMFSYNNKELIINETVPNRFSPKSPDKAHLNLHINSLELGDSAVYFCASSQVVGGGGYTFGSGTRLTVV.

CDR3 DNA sequence: TGTGCCACCAGAGAAGGACTAGCAGAAATCTACAATGAGCAGTTCTTC. Translated, it gives CATREGLAEIYNEQFF. V gene TRBV15 combines with J gene TRBJ2-1, with 8 positions matching TRBD2. Germline-derived CDR1 and CDR2 are LNHNV and YYDKDF (reference sequence). This CDR3 has 16 residues. V lost 6 bases to trimming and J lost 3 bases; unmatched junction nucleotides: 10. Using reference TRBV15 and TRBJ2-1 for the parts outside the CDR3, the full variable domain is DAMVIQNPRYQVTQFGKPVTLSCSQTLNHNVMYWYQQKSSQAPKLLFHYYDKDFNNEADTPDNFQSRRPNTSFCFLDIRSPGLGDTAMYLCATREGLAEIYNEQFFGPGTRLTVL.

This clonotype was observed at least ten times. This chain uses TRBV12-3 or TRBV12-4 with TRBJ2-2; D not resolved. The CDR3 length is 12 residues. V lost 6 bases and J lost 9, with 11 bases in between. Written as DNA, the CDR3 is TGTGCCAGCAGAAGTGGACCGAGGGAGCTGTTTTTT. This sequence encodes CASRSGPRELFF.

This clonotype was observed at least ten times. The chain joins TRBV7-2 to TRBJ2-7; possibly TRBD1 or TRBD2 for D (5 bases each). With 2 bases removed from V and 6 bases from J, the gap between germline ends came to 20 bases. The CDR3 loop spans 16 amino acids. Germline V lookup: CDR1 SGHTA, CDR2 FQGNSA. The CDR3 DNA reads as TGTGCCAGCAGCTTAAGGTCGGGGACCATCGGACGCGAGCAGTACTTC. It encodes CASSLRSGTIGREQYF.

In this sample, this clonotype turned up many times. The chain combines TRBV6-5 with TRBJ2-2, with TRBD2 matching over 7 bases. CDR3 length: 14 residues. Germline V gene lookup returns CDR1 MNHEY and CDR2 SVGAGI. V shed 4 bases and J 6 bases; nucleotides not matched to a gene: 5. The CDR3 nucleotides are TGTGCCAGCAGTTCCATGCTAGCGGCCGGGGAGCTGTTTTTT. Its protein is CASSSMLAAGELFF.

This clonotype was recorded many times. The V call is TRBV6-5, the J call TRBJ2-7; 9 nucleotides line up with TRBD2. J was trimmed by 8 bases and V by 4 bases; bases with no gene match: 15. This CDR3 is 16 amino acids long. CDR1 and CDR2 from the germline V gene are MNHEY and SVGAGI. The CDR3 DNA sequence: TGTGCCAGCAGTTCCGAACTAGCGGGCTTCCAAGAGAAGCAGTACTTC. It encodes CASSSELAGFQEKQYF.

Many counts were recorded for this clonotype. The rearrangement joins TRBV16 to TRBJ2-1; 7 bases match TRBD2. The CDR3 is made up of 13 amino acids. V shed 0 bases and J 9 bases; nucleotides not matched to a gene: 2. The germline V gene encodes CDR1 KGHSY and CDR2 FQNENV. CDR3 coding DNA: TGTGCCAGCAGCCAATCGTCGGGGGGTGAGCAGTTCTTC. The encoded protein is CASSQSSGGEQFF.

This clonotype was seen at least ten times. This chain joins TRBV29-1 and TRBJ1-2, with TRBD1 identical over 8 bases. V trimming: 7 bases; J trimming: 3 bases; junction bases outside the gene matches: 7. The germline CDR1 and CDR2 sequences are SQVTM and ANQGSEA. The CDR3 runs 13 residues. CDR3 loop: CSAGQGSHYGYTF. CDR3 nucleotide sequence: TGCAGCGCCGGACAGGGCTCCCACTATGGCTACACCTTC.

V is TRBV18 and J is TRBJ1-1; TRBD1 matches 10 bases. V lost 2 bases to trimming and J lost 0 bases; unmatched junction nucleotides: 3. The CDR3 covers 16 residues. Germline CDR1 is KGHSH and CDR2 is LQKENI. CDR3 sequence (DNA): TGTGCCAGCTCACCAATGACAGGGGGCTTGAACACTGAAGCTTTCTTT. Translation: CASSPMTGGLNTEAFF.

This sequence joins TRBV12-3 or TRBV12-4 and TRBJ2-1; 12 nucleotides line up with TRBD2. The ends lost 6 bases at V and 3 bases at J; junction bases unmatched: 3. The CDR3 spans 15 residues. CDR3 sequence (DNA): TGTGCCAGCAGGAAACTAGCGGGAGGCTACAATGAGCAGTTCTTC. As protein: CASRKLAGGYNEQFF.

This clonotype was recorded a few times. The chain is built from TRBV19 and TRBJ1-5; no firm D call. This CDR3 has 14 residues. The V gene lost 8 bases and the J gene lost 2 bases, with 13 bases spanning the gap. Germline CDR1 is LNHDA and CDR2 is SQIVND (reference sequence). CDR3 region: CASGQSQGNQPQHF. DNA of the CDR3: TGTGCCAGTGGCCAAAGTCAGGGCAATCAGCCCCAGCATTTT.

This clonotype was detected many times. The junction shows a germline mismatch at one end, possibly a read error. The chain has TRBV3-1 and TRBJ2-7, with TRBD2 matching over 14 bases. This CDR3 region has 21 residues. The V gene's germline CDR1 is LGHDT and CDR2 YNNKEL (reference sequence). The CDR3 sequence is CASSQDLRLAGGAMFTYDQYF. The CDR3 DNA is TGTGCCAGCAGCCAAGATCTCAGACTAGCGGGAGGGGCCATGTTTACCTACGACCAGTACTTC.

This clonotype was recorded many times. The chain carries TRBV20-1 and TRBJ2-7, with TRBD1 matching 10 bases. The CDR3 has 11 amino acids. Germline loops: CDR1 DFQATT, CDR2 SNEGSKA (reference sequence). V was pared by 6 bases and J by 7 bases, with 3 bases of the junction left unmatched. The CDR3 here is CSARDRGEQYF. As DNA, the CDR3 is TGCAGTGCCCGGGACAGGGGAGAGCAGTACTTC.

This clonotype was recorded a few times. The J gene is TRBJ1-3, the V gene TRBV24-1, with 9 bases aligning to TRBD1. This CDR3 region has 17 residues. CDR1 and CDR2 from the germline V gene are KGHDR and SFDVKD. V shed 5 bases, J shed 8 bases, and the junction held 15 bases outside the gene matches. The CDR3 is CATSGPSTGGPFDTIYF. The CDR3 DNA follows: TGTGCCACCAGTGGGCCCTCAACAGGGGGCCCCTTTGACACCATATATTTT.

The CDR3 DNA follows: TGCAGTGCCTCACTAGGTGGGATTGGGACTGAAGCTTTCTTT. It is translated as CSASLGGIGTEAFF. The gene calls are TRBV20-1 and TRBJ1-1; D uncertain. This CDR3 is 14 amino acids long. V gave up 6 bases and J gave up 5 bases, with 19 bases separating them. The germline CDR1 and CDR2 sequences are DFQATT and SNEGSKA (reference sequence).

This clonotype was seen many times. Here the CDR3 reads CATSRVSGSSYNEQFF. CDR3 DNA sequence: TGTGCCACCAGCAGAGTTAGCGGGAGCTCCTACAATGAGCAGTTCTTC. The chain couples TRBV15 to TRBJ2-1, with 9 bases identical to TRBD2. CDR1 is LNHNV and CDR2 is YYDKDF in the germline V gene (reference sequence). V trimming: 1 base; J trimming: 0 bases; junction bases outside the gene matches: 1. The CDR3 totals 16 residues.

This clonotype appeared a few times. This chain joins TRBV18 and TRBJ2-7; 8 bases align to TRBD1. CDR1 KGHSH and CDR2 LQKENI come from the germline V gene. The CDR3 sequence is 13 residues long. V dropped 3 bases and J dropped 6; count of bases not matched to a gene: 4. The CDR3: CASSPDRGFEQYF. CDR3 coding DNA: TGTGCCAGCTCACCCGACAGGGGTTTCGAGCAGTACTTC.

This clonotype was seen at least ten times. The V gene is TRBV4-3, the J gene TRBJ2-1, with no clear D. The CDR3 is made up of 18 amino acids. Between the trimmed V and J ends, which lost 0 bases and 8 bases, there was a span of 23 bases. Germline-derived CDR1 and CDR2 are LGHNA and YSLEER. Written as DNA, the CDR3 is TGCGCCAGCAGCCAAGAATTACGCTTAGCTCCAATCAACGATGAGCAGTTCTTC. Its protein is CASSQELRLAPINDEQFF.